This T cell receptor beta chain is drawn from a study of blood T cell repertoires in COVID-19. Across the whole study: Italy, Spain and the United States were the sources of the convalescent and acute COVID-19 samples.

Trimming at V came to 3 bases and at J to 1 base, leaving 7 bases not matched to a gene. Germline lookup yields CDR1 SEHNR and CDR2 FQNEAQ (reference sequence). The CDR3 runs to 16 residues. Original processing methods: Reference gene primer amplification yielded estimated nucleated cell counts. TCRdb's copy holds only in-frame clones and misses some; the assay was immunoSEQ multiplex PCR. V, J and clone size are those of that table, while D and trimming were read from the DNA. Seen here are around 56,000 clones, roughly 70% observed once, and the top ten hold about 15%. The material sequenced was peripheral blood. This chain uses TRBV7-9 with TRBJ1-1; 8 bases are shared with TRBD1. This clonotype was obtained from a woman in her seventies with acute or convalescent COVID-19. The CDR3 sequence is CASSLRQGLPNTEAFF. As DNA, the CDR3 is TGTGCCAGCAGCTTGAGACAGGGGCTACCGAACACTGAAGCTTTCTTT.